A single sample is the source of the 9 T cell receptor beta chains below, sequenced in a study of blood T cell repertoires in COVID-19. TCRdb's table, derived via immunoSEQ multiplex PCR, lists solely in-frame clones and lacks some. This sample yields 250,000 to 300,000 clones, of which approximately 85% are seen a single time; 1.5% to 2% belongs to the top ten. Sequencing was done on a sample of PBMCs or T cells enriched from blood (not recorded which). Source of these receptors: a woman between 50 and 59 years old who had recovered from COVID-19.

Here the CDR3 DNA reads TGTGCCAGCAGTCCCCGGGAACCACCCTACGAGCAGTACTTC. Translated, it gives CASSPREPPYEQYF. The rearrangement uses TRBV6-5 and TRBJ2-7; D may be TRBD2 (5 bases). Germline loops: CDR1 MNHEY, CDR2 SVGAGI. CDR3 length: 14 amino acids. V dropped 5 bases and J dropped 2 bases, with 13 bases sitting between them.

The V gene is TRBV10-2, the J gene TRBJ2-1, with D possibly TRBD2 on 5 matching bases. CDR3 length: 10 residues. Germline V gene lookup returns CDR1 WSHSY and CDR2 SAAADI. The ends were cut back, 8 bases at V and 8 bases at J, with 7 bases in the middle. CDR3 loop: CASGSYEQFF. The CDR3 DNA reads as TGCGCCAGCGGGAGCTATGAGCAGTTCTTC.

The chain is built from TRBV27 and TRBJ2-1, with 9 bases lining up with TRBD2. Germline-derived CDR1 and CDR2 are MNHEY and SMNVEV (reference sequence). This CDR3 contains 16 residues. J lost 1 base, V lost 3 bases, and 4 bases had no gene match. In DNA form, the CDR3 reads TGTGCCAGCAGTTTTGAGCGGGAGGAATCCTACAATGAGCAGTTCTTC. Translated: CASSFEREESYNEQFF.

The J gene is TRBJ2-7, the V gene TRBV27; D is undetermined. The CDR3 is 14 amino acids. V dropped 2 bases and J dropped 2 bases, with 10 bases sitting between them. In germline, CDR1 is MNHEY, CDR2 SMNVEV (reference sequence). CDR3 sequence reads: CASSLRWAAYEQYF. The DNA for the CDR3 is TGTGCCAGCAGTTTACGGTGGGCAGCCTACGAGCAGTACTTC.

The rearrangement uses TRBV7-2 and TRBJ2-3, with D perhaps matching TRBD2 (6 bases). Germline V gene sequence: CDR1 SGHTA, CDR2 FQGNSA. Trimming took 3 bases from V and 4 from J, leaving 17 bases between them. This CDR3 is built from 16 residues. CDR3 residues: CASSFAGLSVADTQYF. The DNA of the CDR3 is TGTGCCAGCAGCTTTGCTGGACTATCGGTGGCAGATACGCAGTATTTT.

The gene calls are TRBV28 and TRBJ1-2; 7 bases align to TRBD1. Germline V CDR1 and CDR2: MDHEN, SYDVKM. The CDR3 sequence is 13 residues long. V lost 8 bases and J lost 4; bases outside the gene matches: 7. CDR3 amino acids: CASRFTGAYGYTF. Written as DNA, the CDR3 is TGTGCCAGCCGATTCACAGGGGCCTATGGCTACACCTTC.

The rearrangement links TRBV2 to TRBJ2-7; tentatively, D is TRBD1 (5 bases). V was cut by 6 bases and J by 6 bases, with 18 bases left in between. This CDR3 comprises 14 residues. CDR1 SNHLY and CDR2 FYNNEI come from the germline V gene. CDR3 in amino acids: CASRADRPPSEQYF. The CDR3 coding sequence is TGTGCCAGCAGAGCAGACAGACCCCCCAGCGAGCAGTACTTC.

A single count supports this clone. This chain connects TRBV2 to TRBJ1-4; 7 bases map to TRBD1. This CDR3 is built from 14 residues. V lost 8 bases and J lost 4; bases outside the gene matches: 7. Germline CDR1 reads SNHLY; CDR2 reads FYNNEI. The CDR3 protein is CASGKGASNEKLFF. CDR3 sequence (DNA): TGTGCCAGCGGAAAGGGGGCAAGTAATGAAAAACTGTTTTTT.

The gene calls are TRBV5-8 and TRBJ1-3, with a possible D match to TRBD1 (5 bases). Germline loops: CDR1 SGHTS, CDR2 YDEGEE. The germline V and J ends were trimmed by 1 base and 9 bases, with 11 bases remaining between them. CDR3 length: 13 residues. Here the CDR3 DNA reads TGTGCCAGCAGCTTGACCAGGGAGGGCACCATATATTTT. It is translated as CASSLTREGTIYF.